This T cell receptor beta chain is drawn from a study of CD8+CD57+ T cells in acquired aplastic anemia. Note on this clonotype: Antigen: not known.

The sequenced patients had an expansion of CD8+CD57+ cells seen by flow cytometry. The enrolled patients all had severe acquired aplastic anemia. V was trimmed by 4 bases and J by 5 bases, leaving 11 bases between them. Germline V CDR1 and CDR2: SQVTM, ANQGSEA. The CDR3 loop spans 12 amino acids. Regarding the study as a whole: Patients had twenty-nine CD8+ CDR3 sequences in common with controls (the shared set).

According to the study, genomic DNA was the template for TCR beta VDJ and CDR3 profiling. Via MiXCR, TCRdb re-called the reads, giving one row per CDR3 protein. Of some 200,000 distinct CDR3 sequences in the sample, roughly 50% were seen once. The sequenced material came from sorted CD4+, CD8+, or CD8+CD57+ T cells (not recorded which) from PBMCs. The source is a human donor with aplastic anemia. The chain combines TRBV29-1 with TRBJ2-5; tentatively, D is TRBD1 (6 bases). CDR3 coding DNA: TGCAGCGTTGTGGCAGGGGCGGAGACCCAGTACTTC. This codes for CSVVAGAETQYF.